One TCR beta chain is described in this entry. It lacks a known antigen. Base qualities are not provided; no much larger clone lies one nucleotide away. The CDR3 starts with the cysteine, ends with the phenylalanine, and has 16 residues. Only CDR3 DNA is held: 48 bases, read in frame from base 1. From the germline V gene, CDR1 is MGHRA and CDR2 is YSYEKL. Cut back by 1 base and 3 bases, the V and J ends lie 16 bases apart. These data come from a study of OX40 agonist ivuxolimab in advanced cancers. Regarding the research as a whole: Ivuxolimab was an agonistic, fully human IgG2 monoclonal antibody directed against OX40 (CD134), a costimulatory receptor. In the dose-escalation cohort, approximately 82% of patients were male, and the mean age was approximately 60 years with a range of about 20 to 79. The purpose of peripheral TCRbeta sequencing was to test whether ivuxolimab changed TCR sequence diversity and led to clonal T-cell expansion. Among the roughly 52 dose-escalation patients, around 20 had hepatocellular carcinoma, about 15 melanoma, 9 renal cell carcinoma and 9 head and neck cancer. Patients were allowed to have had prior anti-PD-1, anti-PD-L1 or anti-CTLA-4 therapy, and around two fifths of the dose-escalation patients had been treated with checkpoint inhibitors. Intravenous ivuxolimab was administered to patients every 2 weeks at six dose levels: 0.01, 0.1, 0.3, 1.5, 3 and 10 mg/kg. The paper describes the monotherapy dose-escalation part (N ≈ 49 patients) of the phase I trial of ivuxolimab. Partial responses were achieved by three dose-escalation patients, of whom one had hepatocellular carcinoma and two had cutaneous melanoma. The paper as a whole reports these results and caveats: In partial responders in the 0.1-3.0 mg/kg groups, normalized peripheral clonal expansion was found to be among the lowest, especially among CD8+ T cells. After ivuxolimab, more expanded clones were found on average in CD8+ T cells than in CD4+ T cells. Low levels of normalized T-cell clonal expansion were also shown by some nonresponding patients. The antigen specificity of the clonally expanded peripheral T cells was not determined. At doses of 0.1 to 3.0 mg/kg, clonal expansion of both CD4+ and CD8+ T cells in blood was seen between baseline and week 6.

For sequencing of the TCRbeta CDR3 region, genomic DNA was extracted from the sorted cells. TCRbeta CDR3 regions were sequenced using the immunoSEQ Assay. TCRdb holds this immuneACCESS table with in-frame rearrangements only. Some clones are missing; in checked studies, unresolved V genes explain under half, and the rest has no known cause. Counted in this sample were some 25,000 clones; more than 80% of them appeared once. Approximately 35% of the sample is taken by the ten largest. The trial excluded patients who had a history of autoimmune disease or were on systemic immunosuppression. Peripheral blood for TCR sequencing was drawn from every dose cohort at baseline, at cycle 4 day 1 and at cycle 7 day 1. The samples were drawn from a first-in-human, open-label, multicenter phase I dose-escalation trial of ivuxolimab. Adults with locally advanced or metastatic melanoma, renal cell carcinoma, hepatocellular carcinoma or head and neck squamous cell carcinoma were enrolled in the trial. CD4+ and CD8+ T cells were sorted separately from peripheral blood before TCR sequencing.

The TCR sequence derives from an adult with an advanced solid tumor such as melanoma, head and neck, liver or kidney cancer. Here the chain combines TRBV4-1 and TRBJ2-7; tentative D gene TRBD1, with 6 bases matching. The input for sequencing was CD4+ or CD8+ T cells sorted from blood, taken in a trial of the OX40 agonist ivuxolimab. The encoded CDR3 is CASSQGFGTRFYEQYF. At the DNA level, the sequence is TGCGCCAGCAGCCAAGGCTTCGGGACACGGTTCTACGAGCAGTACTTC.